This T cell receptor beta chain was recorded in a study of blood T cell repertoires in COVID-19. As for the study in general: The United States, Italy and Spain were the sources of the acute and convalescent COVID-19 samples. In each case, the material was cDNA or gDNA derived from T cells, B-cell-depleted T cells, or PBMCs.

Patients in Seattle were enrolled during active infection, then followed longitudinally. How the authors handled the data: Amplified reference gene primers provided the basis for estimating nucleated cell counts. The protocol was immunoSEQ multiplex PCR, while the TCRdb copy is restricted to in-frame clones and leaves out a portion. The V and J calls and clone size come from that table; D and trimming were worked out from the DNA. The sample holds roughly 130,000 clones, about 88% seen once. Material: peripheral blood. This receptor was identified in a human donor with COVID-19, enrolled during active disease. The donor label of this sample is uncertain.

In nucleotides, the CDR3 is TGCGCCAGCAGCTTGGATATAACTAATGAAAAACTGTTTTTT. Translated, it gives CASSLDITNEKLFF. The rearrangement links TRBV5-1 to TRBJ1-4; D gene unclear. Germline-derived CDR1 and CDR2 are SGHRS and YFSETQ. The CDR3 totals 14 residues. The V and J ends lost 0 bases and 1 base respectively, with 4 bases between them.